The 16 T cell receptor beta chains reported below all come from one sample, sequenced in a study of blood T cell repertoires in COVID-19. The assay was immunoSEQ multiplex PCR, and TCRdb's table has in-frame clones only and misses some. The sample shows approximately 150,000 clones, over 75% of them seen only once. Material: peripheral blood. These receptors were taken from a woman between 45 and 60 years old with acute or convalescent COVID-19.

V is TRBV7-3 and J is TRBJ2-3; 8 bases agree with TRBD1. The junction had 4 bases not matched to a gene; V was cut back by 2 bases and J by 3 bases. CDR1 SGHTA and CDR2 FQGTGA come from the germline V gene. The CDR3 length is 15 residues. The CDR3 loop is CASSLQGANTDTQYF. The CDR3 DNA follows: TGTGCCAGCAGCTTACAGGGGGCGAATACAGATACGCAGTATTTT.

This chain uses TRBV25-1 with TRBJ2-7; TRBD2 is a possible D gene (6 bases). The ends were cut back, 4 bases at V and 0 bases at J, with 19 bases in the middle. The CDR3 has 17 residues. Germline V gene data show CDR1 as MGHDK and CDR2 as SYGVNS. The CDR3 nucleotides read TGTGCCAGCAGTGGGACCACCTCGGCGGGGACCTCCTACGAGCAGTACTTC. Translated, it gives CASSGTTSAGTSYEQYF.

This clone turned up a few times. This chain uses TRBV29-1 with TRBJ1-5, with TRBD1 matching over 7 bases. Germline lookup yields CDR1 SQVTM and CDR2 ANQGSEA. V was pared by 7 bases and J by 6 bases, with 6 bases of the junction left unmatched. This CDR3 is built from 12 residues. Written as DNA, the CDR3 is TGCAGCGGCGGACAGGAGGGTCAGCCCCAGCATTTT. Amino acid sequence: CSGGQEGQPQHF.

In DNA form, the CDR3 reads TGTGCCAGCAGACCCACTAGCGGGGGAATCCAAGAGACCCAGTACTTC. This codes for CASRPTSGGIQETQYF. The rearrangement links TRBV7-9 to TRBJ2-5; 11 positions match TRBD2. The CDR3 is 16 amino acids. Germline CDR1 SEHNR, CDR2 FQNEAQ (reference sequence). V was clipped by 6 bases and J by 1 base; unmatched bases: 7.

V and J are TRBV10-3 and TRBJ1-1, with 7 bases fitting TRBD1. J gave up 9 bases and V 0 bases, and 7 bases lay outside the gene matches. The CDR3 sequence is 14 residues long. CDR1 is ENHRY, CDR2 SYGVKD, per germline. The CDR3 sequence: CAISESNAQGKAFF. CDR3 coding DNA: TGTGCCATCAGTGAGTCGAATGCACAGGGGAAAGCTTTCTTT.

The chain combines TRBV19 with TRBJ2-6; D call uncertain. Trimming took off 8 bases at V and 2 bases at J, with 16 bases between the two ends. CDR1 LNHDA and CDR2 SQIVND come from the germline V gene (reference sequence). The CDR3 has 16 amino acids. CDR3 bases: TGTGCCAGTGCTGGAGTAACGTCGGCTGGGGCCAACGTCCTGACTTTC. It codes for CASAGVTSAGANVLTF.

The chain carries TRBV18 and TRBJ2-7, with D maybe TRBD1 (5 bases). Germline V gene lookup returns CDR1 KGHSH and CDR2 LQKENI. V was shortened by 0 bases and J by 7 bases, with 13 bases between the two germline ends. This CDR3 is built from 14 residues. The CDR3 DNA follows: TGTGCCAGCTCACCACCGGGGCAGGCCCTGGAGCAGTACTTC. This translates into CASSPPGQALEQYF.

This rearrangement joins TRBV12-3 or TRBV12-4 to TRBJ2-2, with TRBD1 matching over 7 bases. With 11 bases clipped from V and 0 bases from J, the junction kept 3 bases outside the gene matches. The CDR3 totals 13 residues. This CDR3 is CAGQETNTGELFF. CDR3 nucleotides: TGTGCCGGACAGGAGACGAACACCGGGGAGCTGTTTTTT.

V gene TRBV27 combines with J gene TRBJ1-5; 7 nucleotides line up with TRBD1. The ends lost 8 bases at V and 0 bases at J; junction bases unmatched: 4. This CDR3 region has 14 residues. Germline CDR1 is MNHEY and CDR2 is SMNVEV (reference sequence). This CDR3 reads CASRDSDSNQPQHF. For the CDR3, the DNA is TGTGCCAGCCGGGACAGCGATAGCAATCAGCCCCAGCATTTT.

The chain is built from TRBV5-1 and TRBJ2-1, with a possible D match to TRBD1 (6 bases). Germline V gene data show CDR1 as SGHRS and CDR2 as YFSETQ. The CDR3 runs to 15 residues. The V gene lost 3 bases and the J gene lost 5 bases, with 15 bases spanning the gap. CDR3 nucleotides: TGCGCCAGCAGCTCCACGGGACAACCTAACAATGAGCAGTTCTTC. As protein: CASSSTGQPNNEQFF.

CDR3 residues: CASSLWGSSGNTIYF. The CDR3, as DNA: TGTGCCAGCAGCCTATGGGGCAGTTCTGGAAACACCATATATTTT. V and J are TRBV9 and TRBJ1-3, with TRBD1 as a possible D gene (5 bases). The ends were cut back, 4 bases at V and 1 base at J, with 12 bases in the middle. Germline V gene sequence: CDR1 SGDLS, CDR2 YYNGEE. There are 15 residues in the CDR3.

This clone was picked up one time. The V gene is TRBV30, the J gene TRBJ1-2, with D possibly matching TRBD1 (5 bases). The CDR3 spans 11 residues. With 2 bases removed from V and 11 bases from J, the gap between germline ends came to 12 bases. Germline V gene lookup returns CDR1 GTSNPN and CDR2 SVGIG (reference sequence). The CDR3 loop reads CAWSSGLAYTF. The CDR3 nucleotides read TGTGCCTGGAGTTCAGGGCTCGCTTACACCTTC. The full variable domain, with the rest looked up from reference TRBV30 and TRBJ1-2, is SQTIHQWPATLVQPVGSPLSLECTVEGTSNPNLYWYRQAAGRGLQLLFYSVGIGQISSEVPQNLSASRPQDRQFILSSKKLLLSDSGFYLCAWSSGLAYTFGSGTRLTVV.

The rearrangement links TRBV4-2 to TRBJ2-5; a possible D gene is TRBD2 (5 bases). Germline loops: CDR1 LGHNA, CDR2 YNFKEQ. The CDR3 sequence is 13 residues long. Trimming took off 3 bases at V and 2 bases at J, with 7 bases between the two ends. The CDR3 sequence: CASSQDWQETQYF. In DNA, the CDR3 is TGTGCCAGCAGCCAGGACTGGCAAGAGACCCAGTACTTC.

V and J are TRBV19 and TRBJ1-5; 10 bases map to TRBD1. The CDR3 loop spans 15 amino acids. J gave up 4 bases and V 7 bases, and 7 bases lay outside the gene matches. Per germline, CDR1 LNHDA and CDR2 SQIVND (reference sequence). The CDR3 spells CASIDGQGGNQPQHF. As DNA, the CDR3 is TGTGCCAGTATCGACGGACAGGGGGGTAATCAGCCCCAGCATTTT.

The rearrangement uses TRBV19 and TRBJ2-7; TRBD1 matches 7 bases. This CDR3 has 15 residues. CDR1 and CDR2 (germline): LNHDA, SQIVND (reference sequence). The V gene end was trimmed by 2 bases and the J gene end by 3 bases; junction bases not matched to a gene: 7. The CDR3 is CASSIKTRGNYEQYF. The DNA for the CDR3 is TGTGCCAGTAGTATAAAAACCAGGGGGAACTACGAGCAGTACTTC.

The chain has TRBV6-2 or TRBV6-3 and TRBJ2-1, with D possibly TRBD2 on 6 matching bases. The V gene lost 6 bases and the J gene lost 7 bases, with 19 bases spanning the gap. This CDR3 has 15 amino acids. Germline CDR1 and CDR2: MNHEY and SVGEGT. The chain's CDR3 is CASSNGGAGGNEQFF. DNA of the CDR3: TGTGCCAGCAGCAACGGGGGAGCCGGTGGGAATGAGCAGTTCTTC.